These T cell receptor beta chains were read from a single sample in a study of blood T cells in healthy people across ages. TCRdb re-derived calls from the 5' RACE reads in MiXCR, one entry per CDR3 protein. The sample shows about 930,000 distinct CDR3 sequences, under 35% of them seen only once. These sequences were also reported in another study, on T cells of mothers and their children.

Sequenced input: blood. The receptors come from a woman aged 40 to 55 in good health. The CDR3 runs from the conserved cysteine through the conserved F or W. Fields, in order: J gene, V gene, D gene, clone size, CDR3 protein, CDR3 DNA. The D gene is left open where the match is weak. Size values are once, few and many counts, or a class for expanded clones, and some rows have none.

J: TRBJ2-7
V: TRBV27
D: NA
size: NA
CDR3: CASSTRDTPIGEQYF
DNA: TGTGCCAGCAGCACACGGGACACCCCTATTGGCGAGCAGTACTTC

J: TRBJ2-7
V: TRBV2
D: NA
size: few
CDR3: CATLTGVSYEQYF
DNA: TGTGCCACCCTGACGGGGGTTTCCTACGAGCAGTACTTC

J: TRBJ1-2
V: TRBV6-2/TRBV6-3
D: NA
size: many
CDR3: CASSSDRIYGYTF
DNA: TGTGCCAGCAGCTCCGACAGAATCTATGGCTACACCTTC

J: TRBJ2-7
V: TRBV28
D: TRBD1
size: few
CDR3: CASSFGTGGRYF
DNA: TGTGCCAGCAGTTTCGGGACAGGGGGACGGTACTTC

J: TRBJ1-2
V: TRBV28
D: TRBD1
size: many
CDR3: CASRLTGGNNGYTF
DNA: TGTGCCAGCAGATTGACAGGGGGAAATAATGGCTACACCTTC

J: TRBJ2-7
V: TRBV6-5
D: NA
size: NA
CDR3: CASQDWHEQYF
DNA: TGTGCCAGCCAGGATTGGCACGAGCAGTACTTC

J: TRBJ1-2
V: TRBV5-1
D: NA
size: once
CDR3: CVSSLETSNYGYTF
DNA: TGCGTCAGCAGCTTGGAAACCTCTAACTATGGCTACACCTTC

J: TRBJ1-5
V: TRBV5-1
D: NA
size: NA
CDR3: CASRSTQTQPQHF
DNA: TGCGCCAGCAGATCCACCCAGACGCAGCCCCAGCATTTT

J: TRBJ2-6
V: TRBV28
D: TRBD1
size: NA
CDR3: CASSRDRSSGANVLTF
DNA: TGTGCCAGCAGCCGGGACAGAAGCTCTGGGGCCAACGTCCTGACTTTC

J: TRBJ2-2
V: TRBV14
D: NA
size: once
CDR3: CASSQVRGTNTGELFF
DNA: TGTGCCAGCAGCCAAGTACGGGGAACGAACACCGGGGAGCTGTTTTTT

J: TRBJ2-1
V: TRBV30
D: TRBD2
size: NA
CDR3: CAWSGGLAGVNEQFF
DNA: TGTGCCTGGAGTGGGGGACTAGCGGGGGTCAATGAGCAGTTCTTC

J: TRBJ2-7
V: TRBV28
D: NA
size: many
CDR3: CASSSKGQNRRGEQYF
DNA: TGTGCCAGCAGTTCCAAGGGCCAAAATAGGCGAGGCGAGCAGTACTTC

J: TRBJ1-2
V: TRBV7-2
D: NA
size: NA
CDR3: CASSVSPANYGHTF
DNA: TGTGCCAGCAGCGTTAGCCCCGCTAACTATGGCCACACCTTC

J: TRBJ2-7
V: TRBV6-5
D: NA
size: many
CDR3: CASSRSGVYEQYF
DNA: TGTGCCAGCAGTAGGAGTGGAGTCTACGAGCAGTACTTC

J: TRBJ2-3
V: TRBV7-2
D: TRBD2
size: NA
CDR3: CASSPNGGIDTQYF
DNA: TGTGCCAGCAGCCCGAACGGGGGGATAGATACGCAGTATTTT

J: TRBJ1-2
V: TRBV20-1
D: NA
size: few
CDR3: CSASPDRDGYTF
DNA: TGCAGTGCTAGCCCGGATCGGGACGGCTACACCTTC

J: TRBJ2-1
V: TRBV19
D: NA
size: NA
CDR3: CASSGQIDGQFF
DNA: TGTGCCAGTAGCGGGCAGATCGATGGGCAGTTCTTC

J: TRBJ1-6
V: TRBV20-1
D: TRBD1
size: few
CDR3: CSARARDRGNSPLHF
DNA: TGCAGTGCTAGGGCCCGGGACAGGGGTAATTCACCCCTCCACTTT

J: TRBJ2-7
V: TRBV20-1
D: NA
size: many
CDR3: CSATGSYEQYF
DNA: TGCAGTGCGACGGGCTCCTACGAGCAGTACTTC

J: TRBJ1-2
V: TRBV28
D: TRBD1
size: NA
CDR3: CASRPGTGGYGYTF
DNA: TGTGCCAGCAGGCCGGGGACAGGGGGCTATGGCTACACCTTC

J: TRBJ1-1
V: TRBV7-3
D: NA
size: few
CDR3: CASSLNRVSEAFF
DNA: TGTGCCAGCAGCCTCAACAGGGTGAGTGAAGCTTTCTTT

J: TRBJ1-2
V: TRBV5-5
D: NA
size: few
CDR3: CASSLADNNHGYTF
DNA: TGTGCCAGCAGCTTGGCTGACAACAACCATGGCTACACCTTC

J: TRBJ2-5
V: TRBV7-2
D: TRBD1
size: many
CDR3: CASRPYRGRYETQYF
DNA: TGTGCCAGCAGACCCTACAGGGGGCGGTACGAGACCCAGTACTTC

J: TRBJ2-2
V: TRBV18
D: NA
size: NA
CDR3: CASSPTGLRDTGELFF
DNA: TGTGCCAGCTCACCAACGGGGCTACGAGACACCGGGGAGCTGTTTTTT

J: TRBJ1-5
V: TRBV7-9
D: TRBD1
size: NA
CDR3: CAGSDRDRGSNQPQHF
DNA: TGTGCCGGCAGCGACCGGGACAGGGGTAGCAATCAGCCCCAGCATTTT

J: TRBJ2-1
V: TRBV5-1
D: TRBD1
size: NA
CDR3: CASSLAGQGVYEQFF
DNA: TGCGCCAGCAGCTTGGCGGGACAGGGAGTCTATGAGCAGTTCTTC

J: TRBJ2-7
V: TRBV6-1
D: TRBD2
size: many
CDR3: CASSEATGGSYEQYF
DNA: TGTGCCAGCAGTGAAGCGACGGGGGGATCCTACGAGCAGTACTTC

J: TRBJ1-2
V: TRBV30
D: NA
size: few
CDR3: CAWSGVQWGFNYGYTF
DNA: TGTGCCTGGAGTGGGGTCCAGTGGGGCTTTAATTATGGCTACACCTTC